The 28 T cell receptor beta chains in this list originate from one sample, sequenced in a study of beta chain features in type 1 diabetes (dated by TCRdb to 2016 to 2019). Study-wide conclusions, independent of this receptor: Type 1 diabetes patients showed a moderate but significant shortening of TCRB CDR3 length in all four CD4+ subsets.

The library was produced with the immunoSEQ multiplex PCR assay. All of the isolated RNA was reverse transcribed with the High Capacity cDNA Reverse Transcription Kit, so expressed TCRB transcripts were sequenced. As stored in TCRdb, this immuneACCESS dataset retains in-frame rearrangements with V and J assigned. A fraction of the clones does not appear; measured against another copy, unresolved V genes explain less than half of the discrepancy, and the remainder lacks a known reason. Recorded for this sample are approximately 250,000 clones; about a sixth of them occurred a single time. Together, the top ten hold about 0.078% of the sample. Their recognized antigens are unknown. Sequenced material: naive CD4+ T cells from blood. The sample's cell subset or site label, in plain terms: true naive CD4+ T cells. These TCRs come from a man aged 30 to 45 with type 1 diabetes.

This clone has a handful of counts. The chain uses TRBV7-2 and TRBJ2-5, with TRBD2 identical over 10 bases. CDR1 and CDR2 from the germline V gene are SGHTA and FQGNSA. J lost 3 bases, V lost 5 bases, and 6 bases had no gene match. This CDR3 region has 15 residues. The CDR3 coding sequence is TGTGCCAGCAGCACACGGACTAGCGGTGAAGAGACCCAGTACTTC. Translation gives CASSTRTSGEETQYF.

The chain uses TRBV14 and TRBJ2-5, with a weak D call TRBD2 (5 bases). V was shortened by 1 base and J by 5 bases, with 11 bases between the two germline ends. The CDR3 is 14 amino acids. Germline loops: CDR1 SGHDN, CDR2 FVKESK. CDR3 coding DNA: TGTGCCAGCAGCCAAGCTCCAGGACTGGAGACCCAGTACTTC. This gives the protein CASSQAPGLETQYF.

V gene TRBV30 combines with J gene TRBJ2-3; 8 nucleotides agree with TRBD2. Germline V CDR1 and CDR2: GTSNPN, SVGIG (reference sequence). The CDR3 runs 14 residues. Trimming removed 3 bases from V and 4 bases from J; junction bases left unmatched: 6. The CDR3 sequence is CAWSPGLAADTQYF. In DNA form, the CDR3 reads TGTGCCTGGAGCCCTGGACTAGCTGCAGATACGCAGTATTTT.

The chain employs TRBV19 and TRBJ2-1; possible D gene TRBD2, 6 bases. The germline V and J ends were trimmed by 5 bases and 1 base, with 9 bases remaining between them. CDR3 size: 14 residues. Germline V gene data show CDR1 as LNHDA and CDR2 as SQIVND (reference sequence). The chain's CDR3 is CASSLAYSYNEQFF. CDR3 bases: TGTGCCAGTAGTCTAGCGTATTCCTACAATGAGCAGTTCTTC.

The CDR3, as DNA: TGCGCCAGCAGACAAGGACTAGCGCTGTACTTC. Translating it yields CASRQGLALYF. J is TRBJ2-5 and V is TRBV10-2, with 9 bases that match TRBD2. J lost 13 bases, V lost 6 bases, and 6 bases had no gene match. CDR1 WSHSY and CDR2 SAAADI come from the germline V gene. The CDR3 length is 11 residues.

This clone has more than one count but fewer than ten. The rearrangement joins TRBV29-1 to TRBJ1-1; 9 bases line up with TRBD1. The CDR3 totals 12 residues. Germline V gives CDR1 SQVTM, CDR2 ANQGSEA. J lost 4 bases, V lost 6 bases, and 3 bases had no gene match. The CDR3: CSVGTGITEAFF. The CDR3 DNA follows: TGCAGCGTGGGGACAGGGATCACTGAAGCTTTCTTT.

This clone was counted only a few times. This chain joins TRBV10-3 and TRBJ2-3, with D possibly called TRBD1 or TRBD2 (5 bases each). V dropped 7 bases and J dropped 0 bases, with 11 bases sitting between them. This CDR3 is 14 amino acids long. Looked up from germline, CDR1 is ENHRY and CDR2 is SYGVKD. CDR3 loop: CAITGTGSTDTQYF. The CDR3 nucleotides are TGTGCCATCACCGGGACCGGGAGCACAGATACGCAGTATTTT.

CDR3 coding DNA: TGTGCCAGCAGCTTAGCTCGGGGACCCAATGAAAAACTGTTTTTT. As protein: CASSLARGPNEKLFF. V is TRBV13 and J is TRBJ1-4; the D gene is possibly TRBD1 (5 bases). With 1 base removed from V and 5 bases from J, the gap between germline ends came to 11 bases. Germline V CDR1 and CDR2: PRHDT, FYEKMQ (reference sequence). The CDR3 has 15 residues.

The chain couples TRBV23-1 to TRBJ2-1; 11 nucleotides align to TRBD1. TRBV23-1 carries the ORF label, with uncertain function. This CDR3 has 18 amino acids. Trimming cost V 4 bases and J 8 bases; bases outside gene matches: 16. CDR3 sequence (DNA): TGCGCCAGCAGTCCCTGGACAGGGGGCGCCCCGGGTAGTGATGAGCAGTTCTTC. It yields the protein CASSPWTGGAPGSDEQFF.

This clone occurred a few times. The chain couples TRBV27 to TRBJ2-3; TRBD2 might be the D (5 bases). In germline, CDR1 is MNHEY, CDR2 SMNVEV (reference sequence). V was shortened by 7 bases and J by 1 base, with 9 bases between the two germline ends. CDR3 length: 13 residues. CDR3 bases: TGTGCCAGCACCCTTAGCGGCACAGATACGCAGTATTTT. This translates into CASTLSGTDTQYF.

The CDR3 sequence is CATSGPGSQYNEQFF. CDR3 in DNA: TGTGCCACCTCGGGCCCCGGGTCGCAGTACAATGAGCAGTTCTTC. The chain uses TRBV9 and TRBJ2-1; D is ambiguous. Trimming left V 9 bases short and J 4 bases short, with 20 bases between. Germline-derived CDR1 and CDR2 are SGDLS and YYNGEE. The CDR3 contains 15 residues.

V is TRBV9 and J is TRBJ1-2, with D uncertain. The germline CDR1 and CDR2 sequences are SGDLS and YYNGEE. The CDR3 covers 14 residues. V was pared by 0 bases and J by 6 bases, with 12 bases between. The CDR3 here is CASSVVGATDGYTF. The CDR3 coding sequence is TGTGCCAGCAGCGTAGTTGGAGCTACCGATGGCTACACCTTC. Together with reference TRBV9 and TRBJ1-2, the CDR3 gives the full variable domain: DSGVTQTPKHLITATGQRVTLRCSPRSGDLSVYWYQQSLDQGLQFLIQYYNGEERAKGNILERFSAQQFPDLHSELNLSSLELGDSALYFCASSVVGATDGYTFGSGTRLTVV.

The chain recombines TRBV27 with TRBJ2-5; TRBD1 aligns across 9 bases. The CDR3 totals 12 residues. Germline V gene sequence: CDR1 MNHEY, CDR2 SMNVEV (reference sequence). V was clipped by 5 bases and J by 13 bases; unmatched bases: 8. The CDR3 loop is CASSGDRVRSYF. The CDR3 nucleotides are TGTGCCAGCAGTGGGGACAGGGTCAGGTCGTACTTC.

In its sample, this clone was seen a few times. The J gene is TRBJ2-3, the V gene TRBV7-8; 8 bases are shared with TRBD2. Germline loops: CDR1 SGHVS, CDR2 FQNEAQ. The V and J ends lost 5 bases and 2 bases, in that order; junction bases with no gene match: 9. The length of the CDR3 is 16 residues. CDR3 protein: CASSPVAGFVTDTQYF. CDR3 sequence (DNA): TGTGCCAGCAGCCCCGTAGCGGGATTCGTCACAGATACGCAGTATTTT.

The genes are TRBV7-9 and TRBJ1-5; D uncertain. The V end lost 2 bases, the J end lost 5 bases, and 10 bases lay between the germline ends. The CDR3 consists of 14 residues. In germline, CDR1 is SEHNR, CDR2 FQNEAQ (reference sequence). DNA for the CDR3: TGTGCCAGCAGCTTAAAGGGTAGTCATCAGCCCCAGCATTTT. Its translation: CASSLKGSHQPQHF.

The rearrangement uses TRBV7-2 and TRBJ2-1; 7 bases align to TRBD2. CDR1 is SGHTA and CDR2 is FQGNSA in the germline V gene. V lost 7 bases, J lost 2 bases, and 11 bases stayed unmatched. CDR3 size: 16 residues. DNA for the CDR3: TGTGCCAGCAACTCGTTTCTGGGAGGGGCCTACAATGAGCAGTTCTTC. It specifies CASNSFLGGAYNEQFF.

V and J are TRBV25-1 and TRBJ1-1; 8 bases line up with TRBD1. V trimming: 5 bases; J trimming: 10 bases; junction bases outside the gene matches: 15. The CDR3 length is 15 residues. From germline, CDR1 is MGHDK and CDR2 SYGVNS. DNA of the CDR3: TGTGCCAGCAGTCTGGCAGGGGGCGCACGGAATGGAGCTTTCTTT. This translates into CASSLAGGARNGAFF.

The V call is TRBV7-9, the J call TRBJ2-1, with 14 bases aligning to TRBD2. This CDR3 is built from 15 residues. J gave up 7 bases and V 3 bases, and 2 bases lay outside the gene matches. Germline values: CDR1 SEHNR, CDR2 FQNEAQ (reference sequence). CDR3 DNA sequence: TGTGCCAGCAGCTTTCGACTAGCGGGAGGGAATGAGCAGTTCTTC. It translates to CASSFRLAGGNEQFF.

This clone was seen more than once but under ten times. V and J are TRBV7-2 and TRBJ2-3; D is unclear. CDR1 and CDR2 from the germline V gene are SGHTA and FQGNSA. V was pared by 5 bases and J by 5 bases, with 8 bases between. The CDR3 is made up of 12 amino acids. In DNA, the CDR3 is TGTGCCAGCAGCCTTCTGGGAGATACGCAGTATTTT. Translation gives CASSLLGDTQYF.

The chain recombines TRBV28 with TRBJ2-7, with 9 positions matching TRBD2. Germline V CDR1 and CDR2: MDHEN, SYDVKM. This CDR3 has 16 amino acids. J gave up 3 bases and V 5 bases, and 11 bases lay outside the gene matches. CDR3: CASSPSHSGRGYEQYF. In DNA form, the CDR3 reads TGTGCCAGCAGTCCCTCTCATAGCGGGAGAGGCTACGAGCAGTACTTC. Based on the CDR3 plus reference TRBV28 and TRBJ2-7, the full variable domain is DVKVTQSSRYLVKRTGEKVFLECVQDMDHENMFWYRQDPGLGLRLIYFSYDVKMKEKGDIPEGYSVSREKKERFSLILESASTNQTSMYLCASSPSHSGRGYEQYFGPGTRLTVT.

The rearrangement links TRBV30 to TRBJ2-1; TRBD2 might be the D (6 bases). V lost 5 bases, J lost 12 bases, and 17 bases lay in between. The CDR3 has 12 residues. Germline CDR1 and CDR2: GTSNPN and SVGIG (reference sequence). CDR3 residues: CAWSRSSESQFF. CDR3 coding DNA: TGTGCCTGGTCCCGGTCTAGCGAGTCGCAGTTCTTC. Variable domain in full (rest from reference TRBV30 and TRBJ2-1): SQTIHQWPATLVQPVGSPLSLECTVEGTSNPNLYWYRQAAGRGLQLLFYSVGIGQISSEVPQNLSASRPQDRQFILSSKKLLLSDSGFYLCAWSRSSESQFFGPGTRLTVL.

J is TRBJ2-1 and V is TRBV7-2; a weak D match, TRBD2 (6 bases). Looked up from germline, CDR1 is SGHTA and CDR2 is FQGNSA. V shed 5 bases and J shed 0 bases, with 11 bases lying between them. The CDR3 consists of 15 residues. The CDR3: CASSPSGHSYNEQFF. As DNA, the CDR3 is TGTGCCAGCAGCCCAAGCGGGCACTCCTACAATGAGCAGTTCTTC.

This clone was seen more than once but under ten times. The chain carries TRBV28 and TRBJ2-3; D gene ambiguous. CDR1 and CDR2 from the germline V gene are MDHEN and SYDVKM. The length of the CDR3 is 14 residues. Trimming took 1 base from V and 3 from J, leaving 8 bases between them. CDR3 nucleotides: TGTGCCAGCAGTTTATCGGCGGCAACAGATACGCAGTATTTT. It translates to CASSLSAATDTQYF.

This clone came up a few times. This chain connects TRBV4-1 to TRBJ2-7, with 8 bases identical to TRBD2. CDR3 length: 15 amino acids. V lost 1 base, J lost 6 bases, and 8 bases stayed unmatched. Germline CDR1 reads MGHRA; CDR2 reads YSYEKL. The CDR3 coding sequence is TGCGCCAGCAGCCAAGGAAGGGGCGCGGGAGGCGAGCAGTACTTC. Protein: CASSQGRGAGGEQYF.

This chain joins TRBV7-2 and TRBJ1-5, with D possibly matching TRBD1 (6 bases). This CDR3 is 15 amino acids long. V was trimmed by 1 base and J by 6 bases, leaving 13 bases between them. Germline-derived CDR1 and CDR2 are SGHTA and FQGNSA. The CDR3 coding sequence is TGTGCCAGCAGCTTAGTGACAGGCGGACCTCAGCCCCAGCATTTT. Its protein product is CASSLVTGGPQPQHF.

The rearrangement joins TRBV6-6 to TRBJ2-1, with 8 bases lining up with TRBD2. Looked up from germline, CDR1 is MNHNY and CDR2 is SVGAGI (reference sequence). The CDR3 totals 14 residues. The J segment lost 6 bases and the V segment lost 6 bases, leaving 7 bases of the junction unmatched. In nucleotides, the CDR3 is TGTGCCAGCAGCCATTTAGCGGGAAGCAATGAGCAGTTCTTC. Amino acids: CASSHLAGSNEQFF.

This clone was seen a few times. The V and J genes are TRBV2 and TRBJ2-3; TRBD1 is a possible D gene (5 bases). Trimming left V 1 base short and J 5 bases short, with 7 bases between. The length of the CDR3 is 13 residues. Per germline, CDR1 SNHLY and CDR2 FYNNEI. Here the CDR3 reads CASSEGGGDTQYF. CDR3 sequence (DNA): TGTGCCAGCAGTGAAGGGGGCGGAGATACGCAGTATTTT.

This clone was detected only a few times. The chain employs TRBV9 and TRBJ2-3, with 10 bases that match TRBD2. Germline CDR1 reads SGDLS; CDR2 reads YYNGEE. V was clipped by 0 bases and J by 6 bases; unmatched bases: 1. This CDR3 is built from 14 residues. CDR3 nucleotides: TGTGCCAGCAGCGTAGCTAGCGGGAGTGATACGCAGTATTTT. The encoded protein is CASSVASGSDTQYF.